This T cell receptor beta chain was obtained from a study of blood T cell repertoires in COVID-19. Turning to the study itself: Samples of COVID-19 (acute and convalescent) were obtained from the United States, Italy and Spain. The analysed material was cDNA or gDNA that came from T cells, B-cell-depleted T cells, or PBMCs.

Enrollment of patients from Seattle took place during active infection, with longitudinal follow-up. The CDR3 extends over 11 amino acids. CDR1 is MNHEY and CDR2 is SVGAGI in the germline V gene. V was trimmed by 10 bases and J by 10 bases, leaving 16 bases between them. Authors' analysis steps: Amplification of reference gene primers was used by the study to estimate nucleated cell counts. Some clones are missing from TCRdb's copy, which holds only in-frame ones; the method was immunoSEQ multiplex PCR. V and J calls and clone size are copied from that table; D and trimming were computed from the DNA. Among hundreds of thousands of clones listed, under 90% were seen once.

Sequencing used peripheral blood. This TCR came from a woman aged 25 to 39 with COVID-19, enrolled during active disease. The V call is TRBV6-5, the J call TRBJ1-1; D is undetermined. CDR3 sequence: CATLGEGLAFF. DNA for the CDR3: TGTGCCACATTGGGAGAGGGATTAGCTTTCTTT.